This passage covers 23 T cell receptor beta chains from one sample sequenced in a study of CD8 T cells in Susac syndrome. RNA was extracted with the RNeasy kit, and a quantity of 0.5 to 1 ug was reverse transcribed using random hexamers. MiXCR was run by TCRdb on the immunoSEQ multiplex PCR reads, yielding one entry per CDR3 protein. The sample shows about 120,000 distinct CDR3 sequences, around 94% of them seen only once. Input material: CD4+ T cells from PBMCs. The receptor set was obtained from a human donor in good health.

The rearrangement links TRBV28 to TRBJ2-7, with 13 bases aligning to TRBD2. J lost 4 bases, V lost 0 bases, and 3 bases had no gene match. Germline V gives CDR1 MDHEN, CDR2 SYDVKM. The CDR3 extends over 16 amino acids. For the CDR3, the DNA is TGTGCCAGCAGTTTATGGGGGACTAGCGGGGCTTACGAGCAGTACTTC. This gives the protein CASSLWGTSGAYEQYF.

The chain uses TRBV6-5 and TRBJ1-2; tentative D call: TRBD1 (6 bases). This CDR3 contains 13 residues. Germline V lookup: CDR1 MNHEY, CDR2 SVGAGI. V was trimmed by 5 bases and J by 2 bases, leaving 9 bases between them. CDR3 residues: CASSTTGNYGYTF. CDR3 nucleotides: TGTGCCAGCAGTACCACAGGGAACTATGGCTACACCTTC.

This chain joins TRBV12-3 or TRBV12-4 and TRBJ2-5; TRBD2 aligns across 9 bases. The J segment lost 0 bases and the V segment lost 10 bases, leaving 6 bases of the junction unmatched. The CDR3 runs 14 residues. For the CDR3, the DNA is TGTGCCACCAAAAGCGGGAGGAACCAAGAGACCCAGTACTTC. Encoded protein: CATKSGRNQETQYF.

This chain connects TRBV5-4 to TRBJ2-1; TRBD2 is a possible D gene (5 bases). The germline CDR1 and CDR2 sequences are SGHNT and YYREEE (reference sequence). This CDR3 comprises 14 residues. Trimming left V 4 bases short and J 8 bases short, with 16 bases between. CDR3 sequence (DNA): TGTGCCAGCAGCCGCAGCGGAGGCGTAGATGAGCAGTTCTTC. Its translation: CASSRSGGVDEQFF.

This sequence joins TRBV9 and TRBJ1-1, with D possibly TRBD1 on 5 matching bases. CDR1 is SGDLS, CDR2 YYNGEE, per germline. The length of the CDR3 is 14 residues. Trimming shortened V by 1 base and J by 6 bases, and 13 bases separated the two germline ends. DNA of the CDR3: TGTGCCAGCAGCGTACAAGTTGAAGGGGCTGAAGCTTTCTTT. This sequence encodes CASSVQVEGAEAFF.

This clonotype was recorded only once. The V gene is TRBV14, the J gene TRBJ1-2; D ambiguous. The germline gives CDR1 SGHDN, CDR2 FVKESK. The CDR3 covers 13 residues. V lost 4 bases and J lost 0, with 6 bases in between. The CDR3 sequence is CASSLAPNYGYTF. CDR3 DNA sequence: TGTGCCAGCAGCCTTGCTCCTAACTATGGCTACACCTTC. The whole variable domain, filled in from reference TRBV14 and TRBJ1-2, reads EAGVTQFPSHSVIEKGQTVTLRCDPISGHDNLYWYRRVMGKEIKFLLHFVKESKQDESGMPNNRFLAERTGGTYSTLKVQPAELEDSGVYFCASSLAPNYGYTFGSGTRLTVV.

For the CDR3, the DNA is TGCGCCAGCAGCACCGGACAGGGCGGCGGCTACACCTTC. Protein: CASSTGQGGGYTF. The chain combines TRBV5-1 with TRBJ1-2; 8 nucleotides align to TRBD1. The germline V gene has CDR1 SGHRS and CDR2 YFSETQ. CDR3 size: 13 residues. V lost 4 bases and J lost 8; bases outside the gene matches: 7.

This sequence joins TRBV3-1 and TRBJ2-4, with D maybe TRBD2 (5 bases). CDR1 is LGHDT, CDR2 YNNKEL, per germline (reference sequence). This CDR3 contains 15 residues. Trimming shortened V by 4 bases and J by 1 base, and 11 bases separated the two germline ends. The CDR3 is CASSPGSGAKNIQYF. The CDR3 region has the DNA TGTGCCAGCAGCCCGGGGAGTGGGGCCAAAAACATTCAGTACTTC. Supplemented by reference TRBV3-1 and TRBJ2-4, the full variable domain reads DTAVSQTPKYLVTQMGNDKSIKCEQNLGHDTMYWYKQDSKKFLKIMFSYNNKELIINETVPNRFSPKSPDKAHLNLHINSLELGDSAVYFCASSPGSGAKNIQYFGAGTRLSVL.

This chain uses TRBV6-6 with TRBJ2-5; 8 nucleotides match TRBD1. Per the germline V gene, CDR1 is MNHNY and CDR2 is SVGAGI (reference sequence). The CDR3 extends over 15 amino acids. Trimming at V came to 2 bases and at J to 5 bases, leaving 7 bases not matched to a gene. CDR3 DNA sequence: TGTGCCAGCAGTTACATACAGGGGGGCGGGGAGACCCAGTACTTC. Its translation: CASSYIQGGGETQYF.

The chain couples TRBV9 to TRBJ1-1, with D maybe TRBD1 (6 bases). The V gene's germline CDR1 is SGDLS and CDR2 YYNGEE. The length of the CDR3 is 14 residues. Trimming stripped 3 bases from V and 1 base from J, with 10 bases between. CDR3 DNA sequence: TGTGCCAGCAGCGCGCTACAGGGGAACACTGAAGCTTTCTTT. It translates to CASSALQGNTEAFF.

Only one count was recorded for this clonotype. The V and J genes are TRBV7-2 and TRBJ1-5; TRBD1 might be the D (5 bases). The CDR3 loop spans 14 amino acids. The germline V and J ends were trimmed by 1 base and 6 bases, with 10 bases remaining between them. The V gene's germline CDR1 is SGHTA and CDR2 FQGNSA. CDR3 amino acids: CASSLVGGSQPQHF. The CDR3 DNA is TGTGCCAGCAGCTTAGTTGGGGGAAGTCAGCCCCAGCATTTT.

V is TRBV30 and J is TRBJ1-1, with a possible D match to TRBD1 (5 bases). CDR1 is GTSNPN, CDR2 SVGIG, per germline (reference sequence). Deletions cut 0 bases from V and 5 bases from J, with 10 bases between. This CDR3 contains 13 residues. This CDR3 is CAWSVGLETEAFF. The CDR3 bases are TGTGCCTGGAGTGTGGGACTAGAAACTGAAGCTTTCTTT.

The chain employs TRBV5-4 and TRBJ2-2, with TRBD2 matching 8 bases. Germline V gene data show CDR1 as SGHNT and CDR2 as YYREEE (reference sequence). The V gene end was trimmed by 4 bases and the J gene end by 11 bases; junction bases not matched to a gene: 7. There are 13 residues in the CDR3. The CDR3 nucleotides are TGTGCCAGCAGCCCCTCGGGAGGGAGCGAGCTGTTTTTT. Translating it yields CASSPSGGSELFF.

The chain joins TRBV28 to TRBJ2-7; D uncertain. V lost 0 bases, J lost 4 bases, and 10 bases lay in between. CDR1 and CDR2 (germline): MDHEN, SYDVKM. The CDR3 extends over 14 amino acids. CDR3 in DNA: TGTGCCAGCAGTTTATGGGCCACCCAATACGAGCAGTACTTC. Translating gives CASSLWATQYEQYF.

The chain joins TRBV6-2 or TRBV6-3 to TRBJ2-2; D unclear. Looked up from germline, CDR1 is MNHEY and CDR2 is SVGEGT. This CDR3 spans 13 amino acids. The germline V and J ends were trimmed by 2 bases and 7 bases, with 8 bases remaining between them. The CDR3: CASSYASSGELFF. CDR3 sequence (DNA): TGTGCCAGCAGTTACGCGTCTAGCGGGGAGCTGTTTTTT.

The rearrangement joins TRBV20-1 to TRBJ1-1; the match to TRBD1 covers 9 bases. The CDR3 sequence is 12 residues long. Germline CDR1 reads DFQATT; CDR2 reads SNEGSKA (reference sequence). In DNA form, the CDR3 reads TGCAGCGGGACAGGGCTGAACACTGAAGCTTTCTTT. It yields the protein CSGTGLNTEAFF.

The chain links TRBV7-9 to TRBJ2-1; D might be TRBD2 (6 bases). Germline CDR1 reads SEHNR; CDR2 reads FQNEAQ (reference sequence). Trimming pared 7 bases from V and 0 bases from J, leaving 13 bases between. The CDR3 totals 15 residues. CDR3 sequence: CASIDSGGSYNEQFF. The CDR3 coding sequence is TGTGCCAGCATCGATAGCGGTGGCTCCTACAATGAGCAGTTCTTC.

This sequence joins TRBV5-1 and TRBJ2-5; D possibly corresponds to TRBD2 (5 bases). V lost 3 bases and J lost 1, with 7 bases in between. CDR3 length equals 13 residues. Germline CDR1 reads SGHRS; CDR2 reads YFSETQ. CDR3 sequence reads: CASSSGIQETQYF. The CDR3 bases are TGCGCCAGCAGCTCCGGGATCCAAGAGACCCAGTACTTC.

The J gene is TRBJ2-6, the V gene TRBV9; no reliable D call. Germline V CDR1 and CDR2: SGDLS, YYNGEE. Trimming took 6 bases from V and 4 from J, leaving 14 bases between them. This CDR3 is 15 amino acids long. The CDR3 protein is CASNPKESGANVLTF. CDR3 nucleotide sequence: TGTGCCAGCAACCCCAAAGAGTCCGGGGCCAACGTCCTGACTTTC. Full variable domain (remainder filled in from reference TRBV9 and TRBJ2-6): DSGVTQTPKHLITATGQRVTLRCSPRSGDLSVYWYQQSLDQGLQFLIQYYNGEERAKGNILERFSAQQFPDLHSELNLSSLELGDSALYFCASNPKESGANVLTFGAGSRLTVL.

The J gene is TRBJ2-2, the V gene TRBV18; D gene unclear. Germline V gene data show CDR1 as KGHSH and CDR2 as LQKENI. V lost 3 bases and J lost 1, with 6 bases in between. This CDR3 contains 14 residues. CDR3 region: CASSPAGNTGELFF. CDR3 in DNA: TGTGCCAGCTCACCGGCAGGGAACACCGGGGAGCTGTTTTTT.

J is TRBJ2-1 and V is TRBV28; 7 bases align to TRBD2. The CDR3 totals 12 residues. J lost 13 bases, V lost 2 bases, and 5 bases had no gene match. Germline loops: CDR1 MDHEN, CDR2 SYDVKM. The CDR3 region has the DNA TGTGCCAGCAGTTTAGCTAGCGGCCCACAGTTCTTC. The encoded protein is CASSLASGPQFF.

This rearrangement joins TRBV3-1 to TRBJ2-4; 14 bases are a match to TRBD2. Losses at the gene ends were 4 bases for V and 4 bases for J; bases not matched to a gene: 9. The germline V gene encodes CDR1 LGHDT and CDR2 YNNKEL (reference sequence). The CDR3 is made up of 18 amino acids. CDR3 sequence: CASSLEGLAGDPKNIQYF. The CDR3 coding sequence is TGTGCCAGCAGCCTCGAGGGACTAGCGGGAGACCCTAAAAACATTCAGTACTTC.

V usage is TRBV12-3 or TRBV12-4 and J usage is TRBJ2-5; 8 nucleotides agree with TRBD2. With V trimmed by 6 bases and J by 1 base, 4 bases remained unmatched. The CDR3 has 14 residues. The CDR3 region is CASSRGGAQETQYF. Here the CDR3 DNA reads TGTGCCAGCAGCCGGGGGGGCGCCCAAGAGACCCAGTACTTC.